Described below is a single T cell receptor beta chain sequence and its context. No antigen is known for it. This specimen belongs to a study of T cell responses to AZD1222 COVID-19 vaccine. Study-level information: Second doses that came at about 4 or about 12 weeks were put together.

Method: immunoSEQ multiplex PCR; TCRdb's copy keeps in-frame clones and lacks some. This table has around 130,000 clones, over 85% appearing once. The CDR3 spans 14 residues. Germline CDR1 LGHDT, CDR2 YNNKEL (reference sequence). V lost 4 bases and J lost 3; bases outside the gene matches: 3. Whole-study findings and limits: With two AZD1222 doses given, Spike-specific TCR breadth and depth both rose. Repertoire sampling occurred only after the peak T cell response. The study identified only 6 or 7 AZD1222 recipients as seropositive at baseline.

The receptor's source is an adult in good health. The specimen comprised peripheral blood, sampled on day 0 of AZD1222 vaccination. The rearrangement uses TRBV3-1 (or the pseudogene TRBV3-2) and TRBJ1-1, with 9 bases matching TRBD1. The CDR3 DNA reads TGTGCCAGCAGCCTAACAGGGGGCGACACTGAAGCTTTCTTT. It encodes CASSLTGGDTEAFF.